This T cell receptor beta chain emerged from a study of blood T cell repertoires in COVID-19. Across the whole study: Samples taken during acute and convalescent COVID-19 were collected in the United States, Italy and Spain. From T cells, B-cell-depleted T cells, or PBMCs came the material, which was cDNA or gDNA.

The CDR3 totals 15 residues. Germline V gene data show CDR1 as SGHTA and CDR2 as FQGNSA. The trim removed 4 bases at V and 6 bases at J, leaving 7 bases unmatched. TCRdb keeps only in-frame clones here, not all; method: immunoSEQ multiplex PCR. Altogether about 18,000 clones are present, 87% being singletons, with the ten largest covering 8% to 10%. This rearrangement joins TRBV7-2 to TRBJ2-2, with 8 positions matching TRBD2. This sequence was found in a human donor in a cohort sampled during active COVID-19. The donor label of this sample is uncertain. Sequenced sample: peripheral blood. The CDR3 sequence: CASSSYSGKSGELFF. CDR3 nucleotides: TGTGCCAGCAGCTCCTATAGCGGGAAGTCCGGGGAGCTGTTTTTT.